What follows are 13 T cell receptor beta chains derived from one specimen sequenced in a study of T cells after yellow fever vaccination. In TCRdb, the 5' RACE reads were re-called with MiXCR into one record per CDR3 protein. The sample records some 320,000 distinct CDR3 sequences, about 4% being singletons. Source: PBMCs, taken 5 days after the yellow fever booster vaccination. These receptors were collected from a man aged 18 to 30 who received the YFV17D yellow fever vaccine.

This clonotype was detected only a few times. The chain combines TRBV4-2 with TRBJ1-2; D possibly corresponds to TRBD1 (6 bases). The CDR3 spans 15 residues. Trimming shortened V by 0 bases and J by 8 bases, and 16 bases separated the two germline ends. Germline V CDR1 and CDR2: LGHNA, YNFKEQ. DNA for the CDR3: TGTGCCAGCAGCCAAGATCCCCGGGGGGCCGGGGGCTACACCTTC. It encodes CASSQDPRGAGGYTF.

This clonotype was seen repeatedly, ten times or more. Just one base apart from a much larger clone, this may be a read error. The V gene is TRBV19, the J gene TRBJ1-5, with D possibly TRBD1 on 5 matching bases. This CDR3 is built from 16 residues. Per the germline V gene, CDR1 is LNHDA and CDR2 is SQIVND (reference sequence). This CDR3 reads CASSIDGAGGNQPQQF. Written as DNA, the CDR3 is TGTGCCAGTAGTATAGATGGGGCAGGAGGCAATCAGCCCCAGCAATTT.

This clonotype was detected a few times. The CDR3 loop reads CASSHGEDGYTF. The CDR3, as DNA: TGCGCCAGCAGCCATGGGGAGGATGGCTACACCTTC. The gene calls are TRBV5-1 and TRBJ1-2; D not resolved. Germline V gene lookup returns CDR1 SGHRS and CDR2 YFSETQ. The length of the CDR3 is 12 residues. The ends were cut back, 4 bases at V and 6 bases at J, with 10 bases in the middle.

This clonotype was seen only a few times. The chain employs TRBV4-3 and TRBJ2-5; D is uncertain. V was shortened by 0 bases and J by 1 base, with 9 bases between the two germline ends. Germline V gives CDR1 LGHNA, CDR2 YSLEER. CDR3 size: 15 residues. CDR3 nucleotides: TGCGCCAGCAGCCAAGAAGTGGGCATCCAAGAGACCCAGTACTTC. It yields the protein CASSQEVGIQETQYF.

This clonotype was counted between two and nine times. The rearrangement links TRBV30 to TRBJ1-2; D is unresolved. This CDR3 has 13 residues. Germline V gene sequence: CDR1 GTSNPN, CDR2 SVGIG (reference sequence). Trimming left V 3 bases short and J 2 bases short, with 10 bases between. The CDR3 region is CAWRMPGNYGYTF. For the CDR3, the DNA is TGTGCCTGGAGAATGCCTGGGAACTATGGCTACACCTTC.

This clonotype turned up a few times. The chain couples TRBV6-1 to TRBJ1-1, with 7 bases aligning to TRBD1. The CDR3 is 16 amino acids. V was pared by 0 bases and J by 4 bases, with 8 bases of the junction left unmatched. CDR1 MNHNS and CDR2 SASEGT come from the germline V gene. The CDR3, as DNA: TGTGCCAGCAGTGAAGCCCTCCGGCAGGGGGGCACTGAAGCTTTCTTT. The encoded protein is CASSEALRQGGTEAFF.

In this sample, this clonotype turned up a few times. The chain carries TRBV7-8 and TRBJ1-6; a weak D match, TRBD1 (6 bases). Germline CDR1 is SGHVS and CDR2 is FQNEAQ. This CDR3 has 15 residues. Trimming took 1 base from V and 9 from J, leaving 13 bases between them. The CDR3 loop reads CASSLDRLGASPLHF. DNA for the CDR3: TGTGCCAGCAGCTTAGACCGGCTGGGGGCTTCACCCCTCCACTTT.

This clonotype appeared many times. The rearrangement links TRBV7-9 to TRBJ1-2, with D tentatively TRBD1 (6 bases). The V end was cut by 6 bases, the J end by 4 bases, with 15 bases between. This CDR3 is built from 14 residues. Germline V gene sequence: CDR1 SEHNR, CDR2 FQNEAQ (reference sequence). CDR3 bases: TGTGCCAGCAGTCCCCTTGGGGGGCCCTATGGCTACACCTTC. Translated: CASSPLGGPYGYTF. Supplemented by reference TRBV7-9 and TRBJ1-2, the full variable domain reads DTGVSQNPRHKITKRGQNVTFRCDPISEHNRLYWYRQTLGQGPEFLTYFQNEAQLEKSRLLSDRFSAERPKGSFSTLEIQRTEQGDSAMYLCASSPLGGPYGYTFGSGTRLTVV.

This chain links TRBV9 with TRBJ1-3; no clear D. The CDR3 runs to 17 residues. V lost 0 bases and J lost 0, with 13 bases in between. Germline V gene data show CDR1 as SGDLS and CDR2 as YYNGEE. The CDR3 spells CASSVGVGPFSGNTIYF. CDR3 in DNA: TGTGCCAGCAGCGTAGGTGTGGGTCCCTTCTCTGGAAACACCATATATTTT.

This clonotype was counted at least ten times. The CDR3 DNA sequence: TGCGCCAGCAGCGGGGGGCCCGGGCCCACCGGGGAGCTGTTTTTT. This encodes CASSGGPGPTGELFF. This chain connects TRBV5-1 to TRBJ2-2; possibly TRBD1 or TRBD2 for D (6 bases each). Trimming shortened V by 4 bases and J by 4 bases, and 14 bases separated the two germline ends. This CDR3 comprises 15 residues. The V gene's germline CDR1 is SGHRS and CDR2 YFSETQ.

The chain couples TRBV27 to TRBJ2-5; 7 nucleotides line up with TRBD2. The germline gives CDR1 MNHEY, CDR2 SMNVEV (reference sequence). The CDR3 has 13 amino acids. V lost 5 bases, J lost 5 bases, and 5 bases stayed unmatched. DNA of the CDR3: TGTGCCAGCAGTATACTGGGAGGGGAGACCCAGTACTTC. This gives the protein CASSILGGETQYF.

This clonotype was recorded at least ten times. The CDR3 region has the DNA TGTGCCAGCACCGGGGGCGGGGGCGGGACCCAGTACTTC. It is translated as CASTGGGGGTQYF. The genes are TRBV7-2 and TRBJ2-5; tentatively, D is TRBD2 (7 bases). The germline CDR1 and CDR2 sequences are SGHTA and FQGNSA. V was cut by 7 bases and J by 7 bases, with 16 bases left in between. The length of the CDR3 is 13 residues.

This clonotype was counted at least ten times. The rearrangement uses TRBV28 and TRBJ2-2, with TRBD2 matching over 8 bases. Germline CDR1 reads MDHEN; CDR2 reads SYDVKM. CDR3 size: 15 residues. Trimming removed 5 bases from V and 5 bases from J; junction bases left unmatched: 7. For the CDR3, the DNA is TGTGCCAGCAGTAAGGCGGGGGGCAGGACCGGGGAGCTGTTTTTT. It specifies CASSKAGGRTGELFF.